Following are 22 T cell receptor beta chains from one sample sequenced in a study of cytomegalovirus exposure and HLA in healthy donors (dated 2017 in TCRdb). Libraries were constructed by the immunoSEQ multiplex PCR assay. The multiplex PCR relied on a mix of 60 forward primers for TCR Vbeta segments and 13 reverse primers for TCR Jbeta segments. TCRdb took over this immuneACCESS table, retaining in-frame rearrangements with V and J assigned. Such tables are incomplete; in checked studies, under half of the missing clones stem from an unresolved V gene, and the remainder is unexplained. The sample table records approximately 160,000 clones; 77% of these occur just once. The ten largest clones capture 2% to 3% of the sample. The specimen was PBMCs. Source of these receptors: a woman aged 35 to 49 in good health and CMV-seropositive.

The chain carries TRBV7-9 and TRBJ2-5; maybe TRBD1 (5 bases). The germline gives CDR1 SEHNR, CDR2 FQNEAQ (reference sequence). CDR3 length: 17 residues. The V and J ends lost 0 bases and 3 bases respectively, with 17 bases between them. CDR3 sequence reads: CASSLAQGLAREETQYF. The CDR3 DNA follows: TGTGCCAGCAGCTTAGCGCAGGGCCTTGCTAGGGAAGAGACCCAGTACTTC.

The chain carries TRBV19 and TRBJ1-2, with D maybe TRBD1 (5 bases). The CDR3 is made up of 16 amino acids. V was shortened by 6 bases and J by 2 bases, with 19 bases between the two germline ends. Germline V CDR1 and CDR2: LNHDA, SQIVND (reference sequence). The CDR3 spells CASSPEDRLGNYGYTF. CDR3 coding DNA: TGTGCCAGTAGCCCTGAAGACAGATTGGGGAACTATGGCTACACCTTC.

The chain has TRBV10-2 and TRBJ2-7; 15 nucleotides match TRBD2. From germline, CDR1 is WSHSY and CDR2 SAAADI. The CDR3 has 16 residues. The ends lost 1 base at V and 4 bases at J; junction bases unmatched: 2. The CDR3 sequence is CASSELGLAGGYEQYF. Written as DNA, the CDR3 is TGCGCCAGCAGTGAGTTGGGACTAGCGGGGGGTTACGAGCAGTACTTC.

The chain joins TRBV18 to TRBJ1-1; D is unclear. V lost 3 bases and J 3 bases, leaving 2 bases between the germline ends. Germline V CDR1 and CDR2: KGHSH, LQKENI. The CDR3 sequence is 11 residues long. The CDR3 is CASSPDTEAFF. In DNA, the CDR3 is TGTGCCAGCTCACCCGACACTGAAGCTTTCTTT.

This chain connects TRBV6-5 to TRBJ1-3; TRBD1 agrees at 9 bases. The CDR3 runs to 16 residues. Germline values: CDR1 MNHEY, CDR2 SVGAGI. Unmatched junction bases numbered 4, after V lost 0 bases and J lost 4 bases. The CDR3 spells CASSYSGTGLGNTIYF. The CDR3, as DNA: TGTGCCAGCAGTTACTCCGGGACAGGGTTAGGAAACACCATATATTTT.

The rearrangement joins TRBV5-4 to TRBJ2-7; 9 bases agree with TRBD2. Germline CDR1 reads SGHNT; CDR2 reads YYREEE (reference sequence). This CDR3 is built from 19 residues. With 0 bases clipped from V and 0 bases from J, the junction kept 13 bases outside the gene matches. The CDR3 protein is CASSLGSAGGATISYEQYF. The CDR3, as DNA: TGTGCCAGCAGCTTGGGATCAGCGGGGGGCGCGACTATCTCCTACGAGCAGTACTTC.

The rearrangement uses TRBV7-2 and TRBJ2-1, with 7 bases identical to TRBD1. The CDR3 spans 15 residues. The germline CDR1 and CDR2 sequences are SGHTA and FQGNSA. The V gene end was trimmed by 3 bases and the J gene end by 2 bases; junction bases not matched to a gene: 4. As DNA, the CDR3 is TGTGCCAGCAGCTTCATGGACAGGCCCTACAATGAGCAGTTCTTC. Amino acids: CASSFMDRPYNEQFF. Drawing the rest from reference TRBV7-2 and TRBJ2-1, the complete variable domain is GAGVSQSPSNKVTEKGKDVELRCDPISGHTALYWYRQSLGQGLEFLIYFQGNSAPDKSGLPSDRFSAERTGGSVSTLTIQRTQQEDSAVYLCASSFMDRPYNEQFFGPGTRLTVL.

This chain connects TRBV7-8 to TRBJ1-1, with 8 positions matching TRBD1. The CDR3 spans 15 residues. Losses at the gene ends were 3 bases for V and 1 base for J; bases not matched to a gene: 4. In germline, CDR1 is SGHVS, CDR2 FQNEAQ. Here the CDR3 reads CASSFAGTGNTEAFF. The DNA of the CDR3 is TGTGCCAGCAGCTTCGCCGGGACAGGGAACACTGAAGCTTTCTTT. Supplemented by reference TRBV7-8 and TRBJ1-1, the full variable domain reads GAGVSQSPRYKVAKRGQDVALRCDPISGHVSLFWYQQALGQGPEFLTYFQNEAQLDKSGLPSDRFFAERPEGSVSTLKIQRTQQEDSAVYLCASSFAGTGNTEAFFGQGTRLTVV.

This rearrangement joins TRBV19 to TRBJ2-2; 8 bases line up with TRBD2. Losses at the gene ends were 5 bases for V and 7 bases for J; bases not matched to a gene: 9. The germline CDR1 and CDR2 sequences are LNHDA and SQIVND (reference sequence). CDR3 size: 15 residues. As DNA, the CDR3 is TGTGCCAGTAGTCCCGAGCGGGGGTGGAGCGGGGAGCTGTTTTTT. Translating it yields CASSPERGWSGELFF.

This clone occurred a few times. The V gene is TRBV7-2, the J gene TRBJ1-5, with D perhaps TRBD1 (5 bases). The CDR3 has 13 residues. With 5 bases removed from V and 5 bases from J, the gap between germline ends came to 10 bases. Per the germline V gene, CDR1 is SGHTA and CDR2 is FQGNSA. The DNA of the CDR3 is TGTGCCAGCAGCCAGGGCAGGGATCAGCCCCAGCATTTT. Translation: CASSQGRDQPQHF.

The genes are TRBV4-3 and TRBJ1-2; 11 positions agree with TRBD1. CDR1 is LGHNA, CDR2 YSLEER, per germline. The CDR3 runs to 16 residues. V was clipped by 1 base and J by 6 bases; unmatched bases: 7. The chain's CDR3 is CASSQVGQGAENGYTF. CDR3 DNA sequence: TGCGCCAGCAGCCAAGTAGGACAGGGGGCCGAAAATGGCTACACCTTC.

The chain employs TRBV28 and TRBJ1-2, with 10 nucleotides matching TRBD1. Germline CDR1 is MDHEN and CDR2 is SYDVKM. Unmatched junction bases numbered 6, after V lost 6 bases and J lost 2 bases. This CDR3 has 15 amino acids. This chain's CDR3 is CASSNSDRGNYGYTF. As DNA, the CDR3 is TGTGCCAGCAGCAATTCGGACAGGGGGAACTATGGCTACACCTTC.

V is TRBV5-4 and J is TRBJ2-7, with D perhaps TRBD1 (5 bases). Trimming took 0 bases from V and 4 from J, leaving 14 bases between them. From germline, CDR1 is SGHNT and CDR2 YYREEE (reference sequence). This CDR3 is built from 15 residues. The CDR3 region is CASSLGVAGRYEQYF. As DNA, the CDR3 is TGTGCCAGCAGCTTGGGAGTGGCAGGGCGGTACGAGCAGTACTTC.

CDR3 sequence reads: CASSTQGGGYGYTF. The DNA for the CDR3 is TGCGCCAGCTCTACGCAGGGAGGTGGCTATGGCTACACCTTC. V usage is TRBV5-1 and J usage is TRBJ1-2, with a tentative D call TRBD1 (5 bases). The ends were cut back, 7 bases at V and 4 bases at J, with 17 bases in the middle. Germline V lookup: CDR1 SGHRS, CDR2 YFSETQ. The CDR3 totals 14 residues.

This chain connects TRBV11-2 to TRBJ2-5; 11 nucleotides agree with TRBD2. With 5 bases clipped from V and 1 base from J, the junction kept 6 bases outside the gene matches. The CDR3 length is 16 residues. Per the germline V gene, CDR1 is SGHAT and CDR2 is FQNNGV. In DNA, the CDR3 is TGTGCCAGCAGCCTAACCGGGACTAGCGGCCAAGAGACCCAGTACTTC. Translated, it gives CASSLTGTSGQETQYF.

This rearrangement joins TRBV5-6 to TRBJ1-4; 10 bases fit TRBD1. V dropped 0 bases and J dropped 8; count of bases not matched to a gene: 4. Germline CDR1 reads SGHDT; CDR2 reads YYEEEE. The CDR3 contains 15 residues. CDR3 coding DNA: TGTGCCAGCAGCTTGGGACAGGGGGCCAGAGAAAAACTGTTTTTT. Translated: CASSLGQGAREKLFF.

The CDR3 reads CAISEGRGYGYTF. CDR3 in DNA: TGTGCCATCAGTGAGGGACGGGGCTATGGCTACACCTTC. J is TRBJ1-2 and V is TRBV10-3; D is uncertain. V was cut by 2 bases and J by 4 bases, with 8 bases left in between. The germline V gene encodes CDR1 ENHRY and CDR2 SYGVKD. There are 13 residues in the CDR3.

The J gene is TRBJ1-2, the V gene TRBV28, with 9 bases identical to TRBD1. This CDR3 spans 13 amino acids. In germline, CDR1 is MDHEN, CDR2 SYDVKM. The V gene end was trimmed by 6 bases and the J gene end by 8 bases; junction bases not matched to a gene: 7. CDR3 loop: CASRIQGAMGYTF. CDR3 nucleotides: TGTGCCAGCAGGATACAGGGGGCGATGGGCTACACCTTC.

V gene TRBV30 combines with J gene TRBJ2-7; tentatively, D is TRBD1 (6 bases). This CDR3 spans 13 amino acids. The ends were cut back, 2 bases at V and 3 bases at J, with 11 bases in the middle. CDR1 GTSNPN and CDR2 SVGIG come from the germline V gene (reference sequence). This CDR3 reads CAWSSDRNYEQYF. CDR3 in DNA: TGTGCCTGGAGTTCCGACAGGAACTACGAGCAGTACTTC.

The V call is TRBV7-8, the J call TRBJ1-1, with 8 bases lining up with TRBD1. There are 14 residues in the CDR3. J lost 7 bases, V lost 8 bases, and 12 bases had no gene match. Germline V lookup: CDR1 SGHVS, CDR2 FQNEAQ. The CDR3 DNA is TGTGCCAGCTCCCCCGTGACAGGGGACTTTGAAGCTTTCTTT. This encodes CASSPVTGDFEAFF.

The chain employs TRBV27 and TRBJ2-3; weak D call: TRBD1 (6 bases). The CDR3 contains 14 residues. Trimming took 7 bases from V and 4 from J, leaving 15 bases between them. Germline V CDR1 and CDR2: MNHEY, SMNVEV (reference sequence). DNA of the CDR3: TGTGCCAGCACCATACAGGGTTCGGCAGATACGCAGTATTTT. Amino acid sequence: CASTIQGSADTQYF.

This clone was observed a handful of times. The chain couples TRBV6-1 to TRBJ2-5, with 12 nucleotides matching TRBD2. J lost 2 bases, V lost 4 bases, and 2 bases had no gene match. The CDR3 extends over 15 amino acids. Per the germline V gene, CDR1 is MNHNS and CDR2 is SASEGT. CDR3 sequence: CASSGGLAGQETQYF. CDR3 sequence (DNA): TGTGCCAGCAGTGGAGGACTAGCGGGGCAAGAGACCCAGTACTTC.